The 27 T cell receptor beta chains reported below all come from one sample, sequenced in a study of cytomegalovirus exposure and HLA in healthy donors. PCR involved 60 Vbeta and 13 Jbeta primers. This table comes from immunoSEQ multiplex PCR, and its TCRdb copy is limited to in-frame clones, with some not included. The table includes 180,000 or so clones, 65% to 85% detected once. Sequenced sample: PBMCs. These receptors were obtained from a woman in her 50s in good health and CMV-seropositive.

The chain combines TRBV6-6 with TRBJ1-1, with 9 bases fitting TRBD1. The CDR3 covers 11 residues. CDR1 and CDR2 (germline): MNHNY, SVGAGI (reference sequence). V dropped 6 bases and J dropped 10; count of bases not matched to a gene: 3. The chain's CDR3 is CASSEDRGAFF. CDR3 nucleotides: TGTGCCAGCAGCGAGGACAGGGGAGCTTTCTTT.

The chain recombines TRBV7-2 with TRBJ1-1, with a tentative D call TRBD1 (5 bases). V lost 0 bases, J lost 2 bases, and 10 bases lay in between. CDR3 length equals 15 residues. Germline CDR1 and CDR2: SGHTA and FQGNSA. CDR3 in amino acids: CASSLAGGLNTEAFF. The CDR3 DNA sequence: TGTGCCAGCAGCTTAGCCGGGGGACTTAACACTGAAGCTTTCTTT.

This clone was detected only a few times. The chain links TRBV7-2 to TRBJ1-1; 7 bases agree with TRBD1. V was pared by 4 bases and J by 1 base, with 6 bases of the junction left unmatched. The CDR3 runs to 15 residues. Germline values: CDR1 SGHTA, CDR2 FQGNSA. The CDR3 region has the DNA TGTGCCAGCAGCTCCCGACAGGGCCAGAACACTGAAGCTTTCTTT. It is translated as CASSSRQGQNTEAFF. The whole variable domain, remainder taken from reference TRBV7-2 and TRBJ1-1, is GAGVSQSPSNKVTEKGKDVELRCDPISGHTALYWYRQSLGQGLEFLIYFQGNSAPDKSGLPSDRFSAERTGGSVSTLTIQRTQQEDSAVYLCASSSRQGQNTEAFFGQGTRLTVV.

This clone has only a few counts. V gene TRBV7-3 combines with J gene TRBJ2-1; TRBD2 aligns across 8 bases. Looked up from germline, CDR1 is SGHTA and CDR2 is FQGTGA. The ends lost 5 bases at V and 4 bases at J; junction bases unmatched: 13. This CDR3 comprises 17 residues. The CDR3 region has the DNA TGTGCCAGCAGCCCCGGGCGGGGGGTAGCGGTATACAATGAGCAGTTCTTC. Protein: CASSPGRGVAVYNEQFF. Full variable domain (remainder filled in from reference TRBV7-3 and TRBJ2-1): GAGVSQTPSNKVTEKGKYVELRCDPISGHTALYWYRQSLGQGPEFLIYFQGTGAADDSGLPNDRFFAVRPEGSVSTLKIQRTERGDSAVYLCASSPGRGVAVYNEQFFGPGTRLTVL.

The chain combines TRBV5-1 with TRBJ2-2; perhaps TRBD2 as D (6 bases). V lost 0 bases and J lost 0, with 12 bases in between. The CDR3 length is 17 residues. The germline CDR1 and CDR2 sequences are SGHRS and YFSETQ. This chain's CDR3 is CASSLEPGLPNTGELFF. Written as DNA, the CDR3 is TGCGCCAGCAGCTTGGAGCCGGGACTCCCGAACACCGGGGAGCTGTTTTTT.

J is TRBJ2-4 and V is TRBV9; 7 nucleotides line up with TRBD2. The germline gives CDR1 SGDLS, CDR2 YYNGEE. This CDR3 contains 15 residues. Trimming at V came to 0 bases and at J to 7 bases, leaving 7 bases not matched to a gene. The CDR3 loop reads CASSVVGGVGNIQYF. CDR3 coding DNA: TGTGCCAGCAGCGTAGTGGGAGGGGTAGGGAACATTCAGTACTTC.

V usage is TRBV19 and J usage is TRBJ2-3, with 7 bases lining up with TRBD1. The V gene end was trimmed by 3 bases and the J gene end by 4 bases; junction bases not matched to a gene: 4. The CDR3 spans 14 residues. The germline CDR1 and CDR2 sequences are LNHDA and SQIVND (reference sequence). The CDR3 DNA sequence: TGTGCCAGTAGTATGAGACAGGGCTCAGATACGCAGTATTTT. Its protein is CASSMRQGSDTQYF.

The chain recombines TRBV5-8 with TRBJ2-5; 10 positions agree with TRBD2. This CDR3 comprises 18 residues. Trimming took 1 base from V and 2 from J; bases not matched to a gene: 11. Germline lookup yields CDR1 SGHTS and CDR2 YDEGEE. The CDR3, as DNA: TGTGCCAGCAGCTTGTGGTTAGCTAGCGGGAGCATACAAGAGACCCAGTACTTC. It codes for CASSLWLASGSIQETQYF.

The CDR3 loop reads CASSLEGGTSSIQYF. The CDR3 DNA sequence: TGTGCCAGCAGCTTAGAAGGCGGGACTTCGAGCATTCAGTACTTC. The V and J genes are TRBV7-2 and TRBJ2-4, with D maybe TRBD2 (6 bases). Trimming removed 1 base from V and 9 bases from J, with 16 bases in between. This CDR3 contains 15 residues. Germline lookup yields CDR1 SGHTA and CDR2 FQGNSA. Full variable domain (rest looked up from reference TRBV7-2 and TRBJ2-4): GAGVSQSPSNKVTEKGKDVELRCDPISGHTALYWYRQSLGQGLEFLIYFQGNSAPDKSGLPSDRFSAERTGGSVSTLTIQRTQQEDSAVYLCASSLEGGTSSIQYFGAGTRLSVL.

This clone was seen more than once but under ten times. V and J are TRBV7-9 and TRBJ2-1, with 7 bases fitting TRBD2. Germline CDR1 is SEHNR and CDR2 is FQNEAQ (reference sequence). The CDR3 runs to 14 residues. J was trimmed by 5 bases and V by 5 bases; bases with no gene match: 6. This chain's CDR3 is CASSRMGGDNEQFF. In nucleotides, the CDR3 is TGTGCCAGCAGCCGCATGGGGGGGGACAATGAGCAGTTCTTC.

This clone was recorded only once. The chain is built from TRBV21-1 and TRBJ1-1; no check of the table's D call, TRBD1, against the DNA was made. TRBV21-1 is a documented pseudogene. This CDR3 comprises 19 residues. The CDR3 region has the DNA TGTGCCAGCAGACCCCTCCGAGCAGGGCCCCTTTTCTGGAACACTGAAGCTTTCTTT. It translates to CASRPLRAGPLFWNTEAFF.

The J gene is TRBJ1-2, the V gene TRBV7-9, with a weak D call TRBD1 (5 bases). From germline, CDR1 is SEHNR and CDR2 FQNEAQ (reference sequence). CDR3 size: 13 residues. V lost 2 bases and J 4 bases, leaving 8 bases between the germline ends. This CDR3 reads CASSLQGLYGYTF. The DNA of the CDR3 is TGTGCCAGCAGCTTACAGGGACTCTATGGCTACACCTTC.

The V call is TRBV27, the J call TRBJ2-2, with TRBD2 identical over 11 bases. From germline, CDR1 is MNHEY and CDR2 SMNVEV (reference sequence). V dropped 2 bases and J dropped 5; count of bases not matched to a gene: 13. CDR3 length equals 19 residues. CDR3: CASSLNSFGTSGRTGELFF. The DNA of the CDR3 is TGTGCCAGCAGTTTAAACTCCTTCGGGACTAGCGGCAGAACCGGGGAGCTGTTTTTT.

This sequence joins TRBV4-2 and TRBJ1-5; the D gene is possibly TRBD1 (6 bases). This CDR3 spans 16 amino acids. V gave up 1 base and J gave up 0 bases, with 10 bases separating them. Germline V gene sequence: CDR1 LGHNA, CDR2 YNFKEQ. CDR3 nucleotides: TGTGCCAGCAGCCAAGGGACAGTTTATAGCAATCAGCCCCAGCATTTT. Protein product: CASSQGTVYSNQPQHF.

Written as DNA, the CDR3 is TGTGCCAGCAGCTTTCAGACAGGGGAAGAGACCCAGTACTTC. Its translation is CASSFQTGEETQYF. The chain carries TRBV11-2 and TRBJ2-5, with 8 positions matching TRBD1. The CDR3 runs to 14 residues. CDR1 and CDR2 from the germline V gene are SGHAT and FQNNGV. With V trimmed by 3 bases and J by 3 bases, 3 bases remained unmatched.

This rearrangement joins TRBV6-4 to TRBJ2-1; TRBD2 matches at 9 bases. Germline loops: CDR1 MRHNA, CDR2 SNTAGT. V lost 0 bases, J lost 0 bases, and 9 bases stayed unmatched. There are 19 residues in the CDR3. As DNA, the CDR3 is TGTGCCAGCAGTGACTCGTCGAGCGGGGGGCTGAGCTCCTACAATGAGCAGTTCTTC. This sequence encodes CASSDSSSGGLSSYNEQFF.

The chain couples TRBV29-1 to TRBJ1-2; D perhaps matches TRBD1 (5 bases). In germline, CDR1 is SQVTM, CDR2 ANQGSEA. The CDR3 has 12 residues. V was shortened by 5 bases and J by 7 bases, with 14 bases between the two germline ends. CDR3 sequence: CSVPTLGPGYTF. The CDR3 bases are TGCAGCGTTCCCACCTTGGGGCCTGGCTACACCTTC.

This sequence joins TRBV4-1 and TRBJ2-5, with 10 bases that match TRBD1. The germline gives CDR1 MGHRA, CDR2 YSYEKL. V shed 3 bases, J shed 4 bases, and the junction held 8 bases outside the gene matches. This CDR3 is built from 16 residues. CDR3 residues: CASSHGTGVLGETQYF. CDR3 in DNA: TGCGCCAGCAGCCACGGGACAGGGGTTTTAGGAGAGACCCAGTACTTC.

The rearrangement links TRBV15 to TRBJ1-2; TRBD1 matches 7 bases. Germline V gene data show CDR1 as LNHNV and CDR2 as YYDKDF (reference sequence). Unmatched junction bases numbered 11, after V lost 1 base and J lost 6 bases. The CDR3 consists of 16 residues. The CDR3, as DNA: TGTGCCACCAGCAGAGGAGTACAACAGGGGATCGATGGCTACACCTTC. It is translated as CATSRGVQQGIDGYTF.

The chain couples TRBV28 to TRBJ1-5, with D maybe TRBD1 (5 bases). V shed 7 bases and J shed 0 bases, with 22 bases lying between them. The CDR3 extends over 18 amino acids. Per the germline V gene, CDR1 is MDHEN and CDR2 is SYDVKM. The CDR3 loop is CASTTSRGRSISNQPQHF. The CDR3 nucleotides read TGTGCCAGCACCACCTCTCGGGGGAGAAGTATTAGCAATCAGCCCCAGCATTTT.

V is TRBV7-2 and J is TRBJ2-5; TRBD2 aligns across 8 bases. Per the germline V gene, CDR1 is SGHTA and CDR2 is FQGNSA. The CDR3 loop spans 15 amino acids. The V and J ends lost 3 bases and 2 bases, in that order; junction bases with no gene match: 5. CDR3 protein: CASSFGGGKQETQYF. CDR3 in DNA: TGTGCCAGCAGCTTTGGCGGGGGGAAGCAAGAGACCCAGTACTTC.

The table lists this clone with a few counts. V usage is TRBV30 and J usage is TRBJ2-3; 11 nucleotides align to TRBD2. CDR3 length: 15 residues. Germline values: CDR1 GTSNPN, CDR2 SVGIG (reference sequence). The J segment lost 2 bases and the V segment lost 4 bases, leaving 5 bases of the junction unmatched. The CDR3, as DNA: TGTGCCTGGAACCGACTAGCGGGGACCACAGATACGCAGTATTTT. Translating it yields CAWNRLAGTTDTQYF.

Details on this clone: Other DNA sequences from this sample encode an identical CDR3 as well. This chain uses TRBV28 with TRBJ1-5, with D possibly TRBD1 on 6 matching bases. Germline assignment: CDR1 MDHEN and CDR2 SYDVKM. The CDR3 covers 14 residues. Trimming removed 2 bases at V and 2 bases at J, with 7 bases between. CDR3 in amino acids: CASSLGGGNQPQHF. CDR3 DNA sequence: TGTGCCAGCAGTTTAGGGGGCGGCAATCAGCCCCAGCATTTT.

The genes are TRBV7-8 and TRBJ1-1; D is unresolved. The ends were cut back, 4 bases at V and 4 bases at J, with 16 bases in the middle. This CDR3 is 15 amino acids long. In germline, CDR1 is SGHVS, CDR2 FQNEAQ. The CDR3 reads CASSSEGIGVTEAFF. CDR3 nucleotides: TGTGCCAGCAGCTCCGAGGGCATCGGGGTCACTGAAGCTTTCTTT.

The rearrangement uses TRBV7-2 and TRBJ1-1; 8 bases match TRBD1. The CDR3 extends over 14 amino acids. V shed 3 bases, J shed 8 bases, and the junction held 8 bases outside the gene matches. Germline CDR1 is SGHTA and CDR2 is FQGNSA. The CDR3 reads CASSFRQGNTEAFF. The DNA of the CDR3 is TGTGCCAGCAGCTTCCGACAGGGGAATACCGAAGCTTTCTTT.

The V and J genes are TRBV10-3 and TRBJ2-7; D is possibly TRBD1 (5 bases). The CDR3 sequence is 13 residues long. Trimming removed 6 bases from V and 6 bases from J, with 15 bases in between. Germline V gene data show CDR1 as ENHRY and CDR2 as SYGVKD. The CDR3 nucleotides read TGTGCCATCAGGGAAGGACAACAGGTCGAGCAGTACTTC. As protein: CAIREGQQVEQYF.

The chain has TRBV4-3 and TRBJ2-1, with TRBD2 matching 14 bases. V lost 4 bases and J lost 4; bases outside the gene matches: 6. The germline gives CDR1 LGHNA, CDR2 YSLEER. The CDR3 loop spans 17 amino acids. This CDR3 reads CASSPSTSGRAYNEQFF. In DNA, the CDR3 is TGCGCCAGCAGCCCTTCGACTAGCGGGAGGGCATACAATGAGCAGTTCTTC.